This record looks at one T cell receptor beta chain sequence and its context. Original analysis: Cell counts per sample came from amplifying reference gene primers. Some clones are missing from TCRdb's copy, which holds only in-frame ones; the method was immunoSEQ multiplex PCR. V and J calls plus clone size are reproduced from that table; the DNA served to infer D and trimming. This sample has about 130,000 clones, with approximately 84% found just once. This entry comes from a study of blood T cell repertoires in COVID-19. Study in general: Samples came from the United States, Italy and Spain, spanning acute and convalescent COVID-19. PBMCs, B-cell-depleted T cells, or T cells were the source of the cDNA or gDNA that made up the material.

V dropped 5 bases and J dropped 2 bases, with 17 bases sitting between them. The CDR3 runs to 16 residues. Germline V gene data show CDR1 as SEHNR and CDR2 as FQNEAQ (reference sequence). Sample: peripheral blood. This clonotype originated in a human donor in a cohort sampled during active COVID-19. The chain has TRBV7-9 and TRBJ2-3; tentatively, D is TRBD2 (6 bases). The DNA for the CDR3 is TGTGCCAGCAGCCCAGCTTCAGCTAGCGTCACAGATACGCAGTATTTT. It specifies CASSPASASVTDTQYF. Full variable domain (remainder filled in from reference TRBV7-9 and TRBJ2-3): DTGVSQNPRHKITKRGQNVTFRCDPISEHNRLYWYRQTLGQGPEFLTYFQNEAQLEKSRLLSDRFSAERPKGSFSTLEIQRTEQGDSAMYLCASSPASASVTDTQYFGPGTRLTVL.